This T cell receptor beta chain was recovered during a study of T cells in localized non-small cell lung cancer. Study results and caveats: Uninvolved neighboring lung showed the greatest T cell clonality, exceeding tumor. Adjacent lung tissue had a median roughly 55 of the top 100 clones found in the tumor. Those with higher blood T cell density had longer overall survival. Because researchers sequenced only one region of the tumor, heterogeneity is still possible.

The V segment lost 0 bases and the J segment 4 bases; nucleotides outside the gene matches: 9. There are 19 residues in the CDR3. Per germline, CDR1 SGHDN and CDR2 FVKESK. Clones were sequenced by immunoSEQ multiplex PCR, and TCRdb holds only the in-frame ones, with some missing. The sample includes some 21,000 clones, over 80% of them seen just once. Worth noting for this clone: Its matching antigen is unknown.

The TCR comes from a male donor older than 55 with stage I squamous cell lung carcinoma. Sequenced here: peripheral blood, sampled before any cancer treatment. The rearrangement links TRBV14 to TRBJ2-1; 13 bases map to TRBD2. CDR3 region: CASSQDPRTSGGPYNEQFF. The CDR3 bases are TGTGCCAGCAGCCAAGATCCCCGGACTAGCGGGGGCCCATACAATGAGCAGTTCTTC.